The sequence of this TCR beta chain was determined in a study of T cell responses to AZD1222 COVID-19 vaccine. The method was immunoSEQ multiplex PCR; TCRdb's version includes in-frame clones alone and lacks a portion of them. The sample records 120,000 or so clones, roughly 91% being singletons. The CDR3 is 14 amino acids. The V gene's germline CDR1 is LNHDA and CDR2 SQIVND (reference sequence). Trimming took 4 bases from V and 0 from J, leaving 9 bases between them. The sequence derives from an adult in good health. J is TRBJ1-1 and V is TRBV19; D is ambiguous. Material: peripheral blood, obtained on day 0 of MenACWY control vaccination. In DNA, the CDR3 is TGTGCCAGTAGTAGCGGGTACATGAACACTGAAGCTTTCTTT. It codes for CASSSGYMNTEAFF.